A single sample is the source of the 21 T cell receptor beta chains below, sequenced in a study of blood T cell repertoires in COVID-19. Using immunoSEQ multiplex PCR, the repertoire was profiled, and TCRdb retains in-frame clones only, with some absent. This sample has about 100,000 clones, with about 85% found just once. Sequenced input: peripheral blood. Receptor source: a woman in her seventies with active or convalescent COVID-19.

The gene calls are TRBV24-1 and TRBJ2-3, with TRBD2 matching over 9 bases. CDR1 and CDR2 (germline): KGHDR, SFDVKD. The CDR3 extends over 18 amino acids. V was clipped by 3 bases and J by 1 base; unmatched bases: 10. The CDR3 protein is CATSDHRTGTSRTDTQYF. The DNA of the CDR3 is TGTGCCACCAGTGATCACAGGACCGGGACTAGCCGCACAGATACGCAGTATTTT.

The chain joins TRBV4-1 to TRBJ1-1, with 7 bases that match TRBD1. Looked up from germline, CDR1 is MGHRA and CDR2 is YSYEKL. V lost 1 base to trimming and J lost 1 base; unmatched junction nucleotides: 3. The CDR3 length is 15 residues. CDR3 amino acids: CASSQGAGGNTEAFF. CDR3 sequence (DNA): TGCGCCAGCAGCCAAGGGGCAGGGGGGAACACTGAAGCTTTCTTT.

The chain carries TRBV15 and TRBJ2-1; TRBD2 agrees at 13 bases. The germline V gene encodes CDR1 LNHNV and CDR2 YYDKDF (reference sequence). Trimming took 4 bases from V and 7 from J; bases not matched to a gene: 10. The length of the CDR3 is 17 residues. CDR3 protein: CATSNGLAGETRNEQFF. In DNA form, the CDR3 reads TGTGCCACCAGCAATGGACTAGCGGGAGAGACTCGGAATGAGCAGTTCTTC.

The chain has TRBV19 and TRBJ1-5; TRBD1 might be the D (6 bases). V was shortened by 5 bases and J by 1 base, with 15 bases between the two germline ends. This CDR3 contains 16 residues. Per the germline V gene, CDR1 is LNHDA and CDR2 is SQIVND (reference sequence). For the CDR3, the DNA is TGTGCCAGTAGTCCAACTTCAGGGGCCAGCAATCAGCCCCAGCATTTT. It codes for CASSPTSGASNQPQHF.

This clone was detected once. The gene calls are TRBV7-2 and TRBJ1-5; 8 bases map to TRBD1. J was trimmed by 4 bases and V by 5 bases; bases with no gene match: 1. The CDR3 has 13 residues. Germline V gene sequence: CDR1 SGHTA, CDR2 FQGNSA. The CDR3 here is CASSGQGNQPQHF. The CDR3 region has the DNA TGTGCCAGCAGCGGACAGGGTAATCAGCCCCAGCATTTT.

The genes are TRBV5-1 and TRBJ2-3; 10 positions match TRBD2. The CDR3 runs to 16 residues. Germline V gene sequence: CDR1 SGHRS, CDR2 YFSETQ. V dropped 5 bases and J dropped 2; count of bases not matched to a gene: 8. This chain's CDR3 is CASRFLAGDSTDTQYF. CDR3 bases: TGCGCCAGCAGGTTCCTAGCGGGGGACTCCACAGATACGCAGTATTTT.

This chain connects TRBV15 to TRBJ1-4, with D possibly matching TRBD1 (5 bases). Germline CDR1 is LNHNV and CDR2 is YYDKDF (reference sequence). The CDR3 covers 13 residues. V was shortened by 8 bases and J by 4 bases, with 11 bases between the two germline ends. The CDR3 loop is CATLGLDNEKLFF. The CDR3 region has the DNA TGTGCCACCCTGGGACTCGATAATGAAAAACTGTTTTTT.

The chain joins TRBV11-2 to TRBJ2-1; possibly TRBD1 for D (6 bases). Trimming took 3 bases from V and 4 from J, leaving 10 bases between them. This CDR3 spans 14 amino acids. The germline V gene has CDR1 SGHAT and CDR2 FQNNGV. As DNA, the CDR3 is TGTGCCAGCAGCTTGGGGACAATGTACAATGAGCAGTTCTTC. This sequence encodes CASSLGTMYNEQFF. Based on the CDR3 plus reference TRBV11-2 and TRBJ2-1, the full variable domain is EAGVAQSPRYKIIEKRQSVAFWCNPISGHATLYWYQQILGQGPKLLIQFQNNGVVDDSQLPKDRFSAERLKGVDSTLKIQPAKLEDSAVYLCASSLGTMYNEQFFGPGTRLTVL.

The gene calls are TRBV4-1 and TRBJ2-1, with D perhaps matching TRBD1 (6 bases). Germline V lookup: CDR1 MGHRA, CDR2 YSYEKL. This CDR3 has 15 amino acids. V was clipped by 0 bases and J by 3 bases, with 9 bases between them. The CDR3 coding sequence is TGCGCCAGCAGCCAAGAGGGGGACAACTACAATGAGCAGTTCTTC. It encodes CASSQEGDNYNEQFF.

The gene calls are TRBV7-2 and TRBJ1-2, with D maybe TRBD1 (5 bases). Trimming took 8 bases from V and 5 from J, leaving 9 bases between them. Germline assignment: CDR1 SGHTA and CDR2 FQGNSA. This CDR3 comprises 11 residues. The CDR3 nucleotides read TGTGCCAGCGGCAGGGATTATGGCTACACCTTC. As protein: CASGRDYGYTF.

CDR3 nucleotide sequence: TGTGCCAGCAGCGTAGCCCGGGACAGGAATTCACCCCTCCACTTT. Translation: CASSVARDRNSPLHF. The V and J genes are TRBV9 and TRBJ1-6; 8 bases match TRBD1. The CDR3 is 15 residues long. Trimming took 0 bases from V and 7 from J; bases not matched to a gene: 3. From germline, CDR1 is SGDLS and CDR2 YYNGEE. The whole variable domain, remainder taken from reference TRBV9 and TRBJ1-6, is DSGVTQTPKHLITATGQRVTLRCSPRSGDLSVYWYQQSLDQGLQFLIQYYNGEERAKGNILERFSAQQFPDLHSELNLSSLELGDSALYFCASSVARDRNSPLHFGNGTRLTVT.

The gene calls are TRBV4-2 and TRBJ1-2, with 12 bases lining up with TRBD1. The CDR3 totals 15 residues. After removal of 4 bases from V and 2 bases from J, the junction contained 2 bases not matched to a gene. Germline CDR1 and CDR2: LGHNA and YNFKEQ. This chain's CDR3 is CASSRGTGGNYGYTF. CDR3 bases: TGTGCCAGCAGCCGAGGGACAGGGGGCAACTATGGCTACACCTTC.

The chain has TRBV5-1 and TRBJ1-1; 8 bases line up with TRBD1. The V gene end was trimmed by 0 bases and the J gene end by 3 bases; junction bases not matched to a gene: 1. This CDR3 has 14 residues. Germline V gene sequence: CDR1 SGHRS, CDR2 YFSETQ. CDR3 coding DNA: TGCGCCAGCAGCTTGGGGACAGGGTACACTGAAGCTTTCTTT. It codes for CASSLGTGYTEAFF.

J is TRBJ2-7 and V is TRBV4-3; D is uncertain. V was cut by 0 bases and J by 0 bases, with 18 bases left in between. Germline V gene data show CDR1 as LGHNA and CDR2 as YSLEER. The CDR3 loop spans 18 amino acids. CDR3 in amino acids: CASSQDQPGPLVSYEQYF. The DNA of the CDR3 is TGCGCCAGCAGCCAAGATCAACCGGGTCCCTTGGTCTCCTACGAGCAGTACTTC.

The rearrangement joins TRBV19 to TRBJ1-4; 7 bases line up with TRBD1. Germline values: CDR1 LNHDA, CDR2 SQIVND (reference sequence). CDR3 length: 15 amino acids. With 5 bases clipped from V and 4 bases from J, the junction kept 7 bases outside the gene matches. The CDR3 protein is CASSPWTGLNEKLFF. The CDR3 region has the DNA TGTGCCAGTAGTCCCTGGACAGGCCTTAATGAAAAACTGTTTTTT.

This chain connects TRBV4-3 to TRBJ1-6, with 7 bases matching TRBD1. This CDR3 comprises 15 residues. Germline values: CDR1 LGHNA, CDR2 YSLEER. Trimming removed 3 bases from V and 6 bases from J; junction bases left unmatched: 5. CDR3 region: CASSQGTASNSPLHF. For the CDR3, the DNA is TGCGCCAGCAGCCAGGGGACAGCGAGTAATTCACCCCTCCACTTT.

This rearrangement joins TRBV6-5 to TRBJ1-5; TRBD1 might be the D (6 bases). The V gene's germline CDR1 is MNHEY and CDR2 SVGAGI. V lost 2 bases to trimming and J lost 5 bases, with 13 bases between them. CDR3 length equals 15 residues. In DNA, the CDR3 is TGTGCCAGCAGTTACCTTACAGGGTTCTATCAGCCCCAGCATTTT. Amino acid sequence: CASSYLTGFYQPQHF.

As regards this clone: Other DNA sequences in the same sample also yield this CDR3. In DNA, the CDR3 is TGCGCCAGCAGCTTGGGCCAGGGGTTAAATCAGCCCCAGCATTTT. Translating gives CASSLGQGLNQPQHF. This chain joins TRBV5-1 and TRBJ1-5; TRBD1 is a possible D gene (6 bases). CDR3 length: 15 residues. Germline CDR1 and CDR2: SGHRS and YFSETQ. V was trimmed by 0 bases and J by 4 bases, leaving 11 bases between them.

The CDR3 coding sequence is TGTGCCAGCAGTGATTTGGGACTCCGGCCTTATAGCAATCAGCCCCAGCATTTT. This translates into CASSDLGLRPYSNQPQHF. V gene TRBV6-1 combines with J gene TRBJ1-5, with D perhaps TRBD1 (5 bases). Germline CDR1 MNHNS, CDR2 SASEGT. Trimming removed 3 bases at V and 0 bases at J, with 18 bases between. This CDR3 region has 18 residues.

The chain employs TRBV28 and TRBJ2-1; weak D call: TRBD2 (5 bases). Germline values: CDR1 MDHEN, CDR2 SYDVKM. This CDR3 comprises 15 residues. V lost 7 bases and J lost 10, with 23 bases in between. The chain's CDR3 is CASNPPEGVVKEQFF. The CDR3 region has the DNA TGTGCCAGCAACCCCCCCGAGGGCGTCGTGAAAGAGCAGTTCTTC.

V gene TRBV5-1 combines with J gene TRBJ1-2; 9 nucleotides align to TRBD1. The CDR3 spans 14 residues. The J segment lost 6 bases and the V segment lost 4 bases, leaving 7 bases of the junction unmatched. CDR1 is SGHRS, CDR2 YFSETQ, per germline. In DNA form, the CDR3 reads TGCGCCAGCAGCCAAGGACAGGGGACGGATGGCTACACCTTC. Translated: CASSQGQGTDGYTF.